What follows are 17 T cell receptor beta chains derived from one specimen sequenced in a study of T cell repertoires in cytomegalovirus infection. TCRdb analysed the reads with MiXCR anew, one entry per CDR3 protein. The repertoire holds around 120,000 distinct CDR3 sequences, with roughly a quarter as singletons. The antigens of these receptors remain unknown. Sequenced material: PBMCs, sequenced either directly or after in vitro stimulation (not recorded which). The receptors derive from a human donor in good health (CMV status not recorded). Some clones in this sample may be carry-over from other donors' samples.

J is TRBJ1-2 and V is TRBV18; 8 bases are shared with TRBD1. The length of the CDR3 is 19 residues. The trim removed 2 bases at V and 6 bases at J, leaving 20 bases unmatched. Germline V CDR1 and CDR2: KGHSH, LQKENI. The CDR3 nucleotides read TGTGCCAGCTCACCAGTTCCGGGACAGGAACTACGGGGGGTCGATGGCTACACCTTC. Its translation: CASSPVPGQELRGVDGYTF.

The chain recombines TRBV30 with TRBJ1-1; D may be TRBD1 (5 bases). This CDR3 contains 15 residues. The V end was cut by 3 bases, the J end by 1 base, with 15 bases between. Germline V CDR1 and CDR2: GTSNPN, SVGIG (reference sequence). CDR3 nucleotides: TGTGCCTGGAGGTCCCCCCGGGGCAGGAACACTGAAGCTTTCTTT. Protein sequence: CAWRSPRGRNTEAFF.

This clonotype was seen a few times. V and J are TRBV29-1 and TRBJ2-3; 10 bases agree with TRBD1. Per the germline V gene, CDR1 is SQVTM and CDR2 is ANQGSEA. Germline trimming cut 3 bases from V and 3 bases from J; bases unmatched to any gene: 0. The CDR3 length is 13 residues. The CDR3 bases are TGCAGCGTTGAGGGACAGGGGACAGATACGCAGTATTTT. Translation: CSVEGQGTDTQYF.

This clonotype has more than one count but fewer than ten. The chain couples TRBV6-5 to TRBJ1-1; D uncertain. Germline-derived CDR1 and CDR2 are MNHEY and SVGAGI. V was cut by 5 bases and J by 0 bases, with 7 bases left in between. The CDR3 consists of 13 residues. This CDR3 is CASSTVMNTEAFF. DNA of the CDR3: TGTGCCAGCAGTACAGTTATGAACACTGAAGCTTTCTTT.

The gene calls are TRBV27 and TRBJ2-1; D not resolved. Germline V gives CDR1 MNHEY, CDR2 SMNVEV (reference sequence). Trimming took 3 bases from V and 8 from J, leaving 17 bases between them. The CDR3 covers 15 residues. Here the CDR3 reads CASSFLGYLGDEQFF. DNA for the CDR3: TGTGCCAGCAGTTTTCTAGGATACTTGGGCGATGAGCAGTTCTTC.

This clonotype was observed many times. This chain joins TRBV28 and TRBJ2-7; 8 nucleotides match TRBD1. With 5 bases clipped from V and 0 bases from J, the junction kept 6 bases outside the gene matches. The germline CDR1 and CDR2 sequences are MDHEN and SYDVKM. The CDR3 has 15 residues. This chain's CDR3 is CASSPPGTGSYEQYV. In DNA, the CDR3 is TGTGCCAGCAGTCCCCCCGGGACAGGCTCCTACGAGCAGTACGTC.

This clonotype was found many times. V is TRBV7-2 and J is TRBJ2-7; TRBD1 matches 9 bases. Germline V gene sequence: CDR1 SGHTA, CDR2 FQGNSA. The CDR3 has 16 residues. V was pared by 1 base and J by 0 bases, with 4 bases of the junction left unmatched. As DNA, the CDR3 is TGTGCCAGCAGCTTAGGACAGGGGGGAAGCTCCTACGAGCAGTACTTC. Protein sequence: CASSLGQGGSSYEQYF.

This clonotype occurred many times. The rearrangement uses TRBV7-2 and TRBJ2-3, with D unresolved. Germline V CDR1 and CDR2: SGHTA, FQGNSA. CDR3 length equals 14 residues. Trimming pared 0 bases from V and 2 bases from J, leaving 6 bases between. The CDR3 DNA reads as TGTGCCAGCAGCTTAGCCCTCGCCACAGATACGCAGTATTTT. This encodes CASSLALATDTQYF.

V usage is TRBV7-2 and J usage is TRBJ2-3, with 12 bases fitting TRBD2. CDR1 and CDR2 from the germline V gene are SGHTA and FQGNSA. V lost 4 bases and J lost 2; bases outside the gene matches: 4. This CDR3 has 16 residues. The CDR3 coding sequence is TGTGCCAGCAGCTCAAGACTAGCGGGAGTCACAGATACGCAGTATTTT. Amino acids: CASSSRLAGVTDTQYF.

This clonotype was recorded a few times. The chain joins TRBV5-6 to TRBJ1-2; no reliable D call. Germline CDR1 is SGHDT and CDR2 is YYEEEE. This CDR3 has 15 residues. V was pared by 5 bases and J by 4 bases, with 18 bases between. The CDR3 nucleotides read TGTGCCAGCAGGAGCGACGGGGATTTAGGCTATGGCTACACCTTC. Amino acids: CASRSDGDLGYGYTF.

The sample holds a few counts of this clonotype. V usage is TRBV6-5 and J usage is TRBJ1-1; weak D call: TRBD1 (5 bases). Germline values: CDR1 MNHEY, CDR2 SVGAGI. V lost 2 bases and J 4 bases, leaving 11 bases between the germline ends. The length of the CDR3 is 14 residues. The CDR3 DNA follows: TGTGCCAGCAGTTACGGGGGTAGTTTCACTGAAGCTTTCTTT. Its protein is CASSYGGSFTEAFF.

The CDR3 region is CASSYGNTKQYV. The CDR3 region has the DNA TGTGCCAGCAGTTACGGGAACACCAAACAGTACGTC. This chain uses TRBV6-6 with TRBJ2-7; D gene unclear. This CDR3 is 12 amino acids long. Per the germline V gene, CDR1 is MNHNY and CDR2 is SVGAGI (reference sequence). V was trimmed by 2 bases and J by 10 bases, leaving 12 bases between them.

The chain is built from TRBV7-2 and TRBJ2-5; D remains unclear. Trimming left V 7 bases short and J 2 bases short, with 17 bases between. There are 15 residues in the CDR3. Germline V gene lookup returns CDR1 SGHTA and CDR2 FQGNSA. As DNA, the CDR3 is TGTGCCAGCACCGTGGGGTCTGCCCTTCAAGAGACCCAGTACTTC. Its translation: CASTVGSALQETQYF.

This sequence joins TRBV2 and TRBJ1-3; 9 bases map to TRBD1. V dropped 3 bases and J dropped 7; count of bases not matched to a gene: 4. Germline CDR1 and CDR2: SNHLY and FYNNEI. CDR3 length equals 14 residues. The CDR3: CASSDSGTGNTIYF. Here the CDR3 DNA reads TGTGCCAGCAGTGACTCAGGGACAGGGAACACCATATATTTT.

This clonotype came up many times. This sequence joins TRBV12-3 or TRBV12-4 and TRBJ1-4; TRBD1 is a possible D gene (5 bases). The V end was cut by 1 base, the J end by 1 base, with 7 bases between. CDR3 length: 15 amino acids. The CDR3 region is CASSLGGGTNEKLFF. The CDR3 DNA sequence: TGTGCCAGCAGTTTAGGCGGGGGAACTAATGAAAAACTGTTTTTT.

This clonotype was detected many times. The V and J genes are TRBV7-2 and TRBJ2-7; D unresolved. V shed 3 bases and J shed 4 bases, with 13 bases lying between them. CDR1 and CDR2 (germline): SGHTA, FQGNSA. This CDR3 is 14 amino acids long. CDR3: CASSFFPDTYEQYF. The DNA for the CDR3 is TGTGCCAGCAGCTTTTTCCCAGATACTTACGAGCAGTACTTC.

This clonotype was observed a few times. The CDR3 loop reads CASSWGSGNEQFF. As DNA, the CDR3 is TGTGCCAGCAGTTGGGGGTCGGGGAATGAGCAGTTCTTC. The gene calls are TRBV27 and TRBJ2-1, with D perhaps matching TRBD1 or TRBD2 (5 bases each). CDR3 length: 13 residues. The V end lost 4 bases, the J end lost 7 bases, and 11 bases lay between the germline ends. Germline V lookup: CDR1 MNHEY, CDR2 SMNVEV (reference sequence).